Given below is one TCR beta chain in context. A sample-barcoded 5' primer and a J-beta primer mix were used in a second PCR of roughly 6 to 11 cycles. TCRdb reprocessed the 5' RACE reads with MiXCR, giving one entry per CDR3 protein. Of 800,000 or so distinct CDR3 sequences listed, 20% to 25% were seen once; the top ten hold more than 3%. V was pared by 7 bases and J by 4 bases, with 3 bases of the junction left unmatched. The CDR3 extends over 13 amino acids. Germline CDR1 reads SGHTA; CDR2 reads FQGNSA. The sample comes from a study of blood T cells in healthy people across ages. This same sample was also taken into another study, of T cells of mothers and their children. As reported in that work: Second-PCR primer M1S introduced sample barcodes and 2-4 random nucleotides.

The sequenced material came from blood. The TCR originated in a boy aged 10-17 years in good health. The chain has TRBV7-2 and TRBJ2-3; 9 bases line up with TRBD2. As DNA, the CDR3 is TGTGCCAGCACGGCTAGCGGGGCAGATACGCAGTATTTT. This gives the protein CASTASGADTQYF.